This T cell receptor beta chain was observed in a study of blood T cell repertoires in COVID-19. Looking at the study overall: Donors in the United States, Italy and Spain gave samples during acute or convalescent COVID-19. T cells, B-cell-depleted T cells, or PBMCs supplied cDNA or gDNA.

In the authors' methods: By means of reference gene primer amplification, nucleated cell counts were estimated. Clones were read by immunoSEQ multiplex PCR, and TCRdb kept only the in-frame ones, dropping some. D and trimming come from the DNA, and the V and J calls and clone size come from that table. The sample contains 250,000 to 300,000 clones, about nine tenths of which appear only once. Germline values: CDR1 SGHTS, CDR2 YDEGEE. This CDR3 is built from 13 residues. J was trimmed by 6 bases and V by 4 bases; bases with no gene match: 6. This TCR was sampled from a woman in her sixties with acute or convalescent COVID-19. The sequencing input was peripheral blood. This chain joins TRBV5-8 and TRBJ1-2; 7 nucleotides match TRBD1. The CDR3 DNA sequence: TGTGCCAGCAGCCTAGACAGGGAGCATGGCTACACCTTC. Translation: CASSLDREHGYTF.